Described below is a single T cell receptor (beta chain) sequence and its context. The antigen is not known. The data are from a study of cytomegalovirus exposure and HLA in healthy donors. Looking at the study overall: The approximately 670 first-cohort repertoires and the roughly 120 validation repertoires shared the same platform, a later analysis reported. General study results and limits: The authors confirmed in vitro that a few CMV-associated chains were specific for CMV antigens. The study put 150 or so TCR beta chains on its list as cytomegalovirus-associated. As was reported, the classifier diagnosed cytomegalovirus status with high specificity and sensitivity.

The table came from immunoSEQ multiplex PCR; TCRdb's copy has only in-frame clones and leaves some out. The table records 92,000 or so clones, 95% to 98% of them present only once. Material: PBMCs. This receptor was taken from a man between 18 and 35 years old in good health and CMV-seronegative.

CDR3 loop: CASSYSHLADEQFF. CDR3 sequence (DNA): TGTGCCAGCAGTTACTCGCATTTAGCGGACGAGCAGTTCTTC. This rearrangement joins TRBV6-6 to TRBJ2-1, with D perhaps TRBD2 (6 bases). The V end lost 0 bases, the J end lost 10 bases, and 13 bases lay between the germline ends. Per the germline V gene, CDR1 is MNHNY and CDR2 is SVGAGI (reference sequence). This CDR3 region has 14 residues.